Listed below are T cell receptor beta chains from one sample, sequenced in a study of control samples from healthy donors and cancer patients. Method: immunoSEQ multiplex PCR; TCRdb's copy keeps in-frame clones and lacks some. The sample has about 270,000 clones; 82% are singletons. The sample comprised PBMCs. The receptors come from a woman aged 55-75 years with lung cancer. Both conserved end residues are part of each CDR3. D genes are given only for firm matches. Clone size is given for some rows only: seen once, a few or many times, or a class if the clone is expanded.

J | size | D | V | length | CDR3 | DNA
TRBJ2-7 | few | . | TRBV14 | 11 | CASSQGYEQYF | TGTGCCAGCAGCCAAGGATACGAGCAGTACTTC
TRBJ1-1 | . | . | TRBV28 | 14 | CASIGAPWNTEAFF | TGTGCCAGCATAGGGGCACCCTGGAACACTGAAGCTTTCTTT
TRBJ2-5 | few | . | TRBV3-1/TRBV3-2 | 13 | CASSTGSRETQYF | TGTGCCAGCAGCACAGGGTCCAGAGAGACCCAGTACTTC
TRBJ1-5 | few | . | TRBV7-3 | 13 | CASSQDGNQPQHF | TGTGCCAGCAGCCAGGACGGCAATCAGCCCCAGCATTTT
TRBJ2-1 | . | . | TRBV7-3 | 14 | CASSATPGPGEQFF | TGTGCCAGCAGCGCCACCCCAGGTCCAGGTGAGCAGTTCTTC
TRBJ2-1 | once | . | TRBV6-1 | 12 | CASSERYNEQFF | TGTGCCAGCAGTGAAAGATACAATGAGCAGTTCTTC
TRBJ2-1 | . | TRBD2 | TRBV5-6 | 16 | CASSSLAGGLYNEQFF | TGTGCCAGCAGCTCTCTAGCGGGGGGGCTTTACAATGAGCAGTTCTTC
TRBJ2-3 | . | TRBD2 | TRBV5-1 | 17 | CASSLGTSGVRRDTQYF | TGCGCCAGCAGCCTAGGGACTAGCGGCGTCCGACGGGATACGCAGTATTTT
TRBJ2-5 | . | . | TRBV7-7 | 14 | CASSVGVAEETQYF | TGTGCTAGCAGCGTGGGGGTAGCGGAAGAGACCCAGTACTTC
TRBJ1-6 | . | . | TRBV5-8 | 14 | CASRLKGVNSPLHF | TGTGCCAGCAGACTGAAGGGAGTTAATTCACCCCTCCACTTT
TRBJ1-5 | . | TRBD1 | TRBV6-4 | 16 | CASSPQGGPSNQPQHF | TGTGCCAGCAGCCCACAAGGGGGCCCGAGCAATCAGCCCCAGCATTTT
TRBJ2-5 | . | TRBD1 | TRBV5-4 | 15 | CASSLGGTGKETQYF | TGTGCCAGCAGCTTAGGTGGGACAGGTAAAGAGACCCAGTACTTC
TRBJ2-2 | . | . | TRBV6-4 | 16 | CASSGSSGRPTGELFF | TGTGCCAGCAGTGGAAGCTCTGGCAGGCCAACCGGGGAGCTGTTTTTT
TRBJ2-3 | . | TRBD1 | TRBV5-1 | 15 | CATSFGQGSTDTQYF | TGCGCCACCTCTTTCGGACAGGGGAGCACAGATACGCAGTATTTT
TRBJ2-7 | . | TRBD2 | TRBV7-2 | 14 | CASSTPGGAYEQYF | TGTGCCAGCAGCACCCCGGGGGGGGCCTACGAGCAGTACTTC
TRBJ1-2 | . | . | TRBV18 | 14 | CASSPGAAEGGYTF | TGTGCCAGCTCACCAGGAGCCGCAGAAGGCGGCTACACCTTC
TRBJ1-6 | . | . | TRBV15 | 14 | CATSIGQDNSPLHF | TGTGCCACCAGTATAGGGCAAGACAATTCACCCCTCCACTTT
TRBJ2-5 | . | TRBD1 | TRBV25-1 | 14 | CASSGGTGAETQYF | TGTGCCAGCAGTGGAGGGACAGGGGCGGAGACCCAGTACTTC
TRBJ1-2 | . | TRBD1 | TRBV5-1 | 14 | CASSLGQGIYGYTF | TGCGCCAGCAGCCTGGGACAGGGGATTTATGGCTACACCTTC
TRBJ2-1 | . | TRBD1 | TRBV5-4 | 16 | CASSRGTGATYNEQFF | TGTGCCAGCAGCCGCGGGACAGGGGCGACATACAATGAGCAGTTCTTC
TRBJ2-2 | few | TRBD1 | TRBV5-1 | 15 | CASSSIQGAGGELFF | TGCGCCAGCAGCTCGATCCAGGGGGCCGGCGGGGAGCTGTTTTTT
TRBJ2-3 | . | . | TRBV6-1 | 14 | CASREGGSTDTQYF | TGTGCCAGCAGGGAAGGGGGGAGCACAGATACGCAGTATTTT
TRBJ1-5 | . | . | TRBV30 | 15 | CAWSAAGTVGQPQHF | TGTGCCTGGAGTGCAGCAGGGACTGTGGGTCAGCCCCAGCATTTT
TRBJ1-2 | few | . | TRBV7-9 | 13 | CASSLMALYGYTF | TGTGCCAGCAGCTTAATGGCACTCTATGGCTACACCTTC
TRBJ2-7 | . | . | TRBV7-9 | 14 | CASSLQQGSYEQYF | TGTGCCAGCAGCCTCCAACAGGGTTCTTACGAGCAGTACTTC
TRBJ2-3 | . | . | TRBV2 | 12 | CASRPGPDTQYF | TGTGCCAGCAGGCCGGGCCCAGATACGCAGTATTTT
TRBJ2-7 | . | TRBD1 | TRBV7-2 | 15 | CASSLSRDRAYEQYF | TGTGCCAGCAGCTTATCCCGGGACAGAGCCTACGAGCAGTACTTC
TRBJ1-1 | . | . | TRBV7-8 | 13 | CASSVRVEVKAFF | TGTGCCAGCAGCGTCAGGGTTGAAGTGAAAGCTTTCTTT
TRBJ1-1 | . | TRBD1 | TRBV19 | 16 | CASSVGQTIMNTEAFF | TGTGCCAGTAGTGTGGGACAGACGATAATGAACACTGAAGCTTTCTTT
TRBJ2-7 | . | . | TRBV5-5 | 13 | CASSTGTPTEQYF | TGTGCCAGCAGCACCGGGACTCCTACTGAGCAGTACTTC
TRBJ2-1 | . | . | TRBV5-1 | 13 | CASSPAFGNEQFF | TGCGCCAGCAGCCCGGCCTTTGGGAATGAGCAGTTCTTC
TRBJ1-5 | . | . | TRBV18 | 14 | CASSLQGGNQPQHF | TGTGCCAGCTCCCTTCAGGGTGGCAATCAGCCCCAGCATTTT
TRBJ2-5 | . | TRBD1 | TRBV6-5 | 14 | CASRPGTDGKTQYF | TGTGCCAGCAGGCCTGGGACAGACGGAAAGACCCAGTACTTC
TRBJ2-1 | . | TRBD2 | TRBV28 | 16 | CASREGLAGSYNEQFF | TGTGCCAGCAGGGAGGGACTAGCGGGATCCTACAATGAGCAGTTCTTC
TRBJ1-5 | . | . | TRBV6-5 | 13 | CASSGNSNQPQHF | TGTGCCAGCAGCGGGAATAGCAATCAGCCCCAGCATTTT
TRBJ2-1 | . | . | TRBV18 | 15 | CASSPGRLSYNEQFF | TGTGCCAGCTCACCAGGGCGGCTCTCCTACAATGAGCAGTTCTTC
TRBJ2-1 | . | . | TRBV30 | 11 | CAWQGYNEQFF | TGTGCCTGGCAGGGTTACAATGAGCAGTTCTTC
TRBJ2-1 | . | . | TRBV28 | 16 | CASSSPGLPSYNEQFF | TGTGCCAGCAGTTCCCCGGGACTCCCCTCCTACAATGAGCAGTTCTTC
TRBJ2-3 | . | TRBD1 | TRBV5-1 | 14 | CASSLDRGYDTQYF | TGCGCCAGCAGCTTGGACAGGGGGTATGATACGCAGTATTTT
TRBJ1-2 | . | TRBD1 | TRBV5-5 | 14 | CASSLWDSNYGYTF | TGTGCCAGCAGCTTGTGGGACAGTAACTATGGCTACACCTTC
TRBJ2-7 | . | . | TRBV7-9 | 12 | CASSPNFGEQYF | TGTGCCAGCAGCCCAAATTTTGGGGAGCAGTACTTC
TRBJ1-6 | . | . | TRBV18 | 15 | CASSPRGILNSPLHF | TGTGCCAGCTCACCCCGAGGGATCCTCAATTCACCCCTCCACTTT
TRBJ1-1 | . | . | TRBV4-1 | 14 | CASSQDGGRTEAFF | TGCGCCAGCAGCCAAGATGGGGGGAGGACTGAAGCTTTCTTT
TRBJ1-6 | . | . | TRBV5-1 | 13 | CASSQGDNSPLHF | TGCGCCAGCAGTCAGGGAGATAATTCACCCCTCCACTTT
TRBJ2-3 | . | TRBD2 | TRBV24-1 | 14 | CATSRAGGADTQYF | TGTGCCACCAGCCGAGCGGGGGGCGCAGATACGCAGTATTTT
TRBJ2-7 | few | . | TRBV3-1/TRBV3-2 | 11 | CASSQFYEQYF | TGTGCCAGCAGCCAGTTCTACGAGCAGTACTTC
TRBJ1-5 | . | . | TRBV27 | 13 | CASSIHSNQPQHF | TGTGCCAGCAGTATCCATAGCAATCAGCCCCAGCATTTT
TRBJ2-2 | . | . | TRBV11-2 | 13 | CASSFDGIGELFF | TGTGCCAGCAGCTTCGACGGTATTGGGGAGCTGTTTTTT
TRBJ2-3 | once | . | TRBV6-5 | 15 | CASSPLGRETDTQYF | TGTGCCAGCAGTCCCCTAGGGCGGGAAACAGATACGCAGTATTTT